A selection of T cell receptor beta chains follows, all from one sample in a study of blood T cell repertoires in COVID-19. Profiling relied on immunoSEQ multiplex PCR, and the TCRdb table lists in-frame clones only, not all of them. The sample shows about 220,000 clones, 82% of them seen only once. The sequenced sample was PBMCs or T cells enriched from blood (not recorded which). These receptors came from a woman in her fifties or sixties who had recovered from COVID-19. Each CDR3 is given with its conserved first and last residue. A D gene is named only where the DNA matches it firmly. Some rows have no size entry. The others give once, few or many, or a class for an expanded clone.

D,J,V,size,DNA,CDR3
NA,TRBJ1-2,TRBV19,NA,TGTGCCAGTAGTCCAACGCCGCCAGGGGCCTATGGCTACACCTTC,CASSPTPPGAYGYTF
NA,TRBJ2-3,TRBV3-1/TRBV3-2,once,TGTGCCAGCAGCCAAGACAAGCATAGCGTCGCAGATACGCAGTATTTT,CASSQDKHSVADTQYF
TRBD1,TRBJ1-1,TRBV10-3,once,TGTGCCTCCCGAGGGACAGAGAGTTTTACTGAAGCTTTCTTT,CASRGTESFTEAFF
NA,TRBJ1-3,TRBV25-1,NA,TGTGCCAGCACCTTGGGAAACACCATATATTTT,CASTLGNTIYF
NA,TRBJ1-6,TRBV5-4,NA,TGTGCCAGCCGCAATGGGCCTACCGAAGGTTCACCCCTCCACTTT,CASRNGPTEGSPLHF
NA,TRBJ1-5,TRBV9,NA,TGTGCCAGCACCCCTGGGGCCTATAGCAATCAGCCCCAGCATTTT,CASTPGAYSNQPQHF
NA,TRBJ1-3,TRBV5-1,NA,TGCGCCAGCAGCTTGGGAAGAGGTCCGGACACCATATATTTT,CASSLGRGPDTIYF
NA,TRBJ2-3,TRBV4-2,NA,TGTGCCAGCAGCCAGGATGGACTTAACACAGATACGCAGTATTTT,CASSQDGLNTDTQYF
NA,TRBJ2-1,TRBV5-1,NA,TGCGCCATCACCTTTGACAGATCCCTCAAGTACAATGAGCAGTTCTTC,CAITFDRSLKYNEQFF
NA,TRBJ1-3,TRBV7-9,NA,TGTGCCAGCAGCTTCAAAAACACCATATATTTT,CASSFKNTIYF
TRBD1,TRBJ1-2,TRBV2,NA,TGTGCCAGCAGTATACCGACAGGGGGCGATGGCTACACCTTC,CASSIPTGGDGYTF
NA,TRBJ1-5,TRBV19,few,TGTGCCAGTATCGGGGTGGGGAATCAGCCCCAGCATTTT,CASIGVGNQPQHF
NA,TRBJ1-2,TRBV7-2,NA,TGTGCCAGCAGCTTAGCGTATACAGCCTTCTATGGCTACACCTTC,CASSLAYTAFYGYTF
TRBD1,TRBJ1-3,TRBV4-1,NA,TGCGCCAGCAGCCTACAGGGGTTCTCTGGAAACACCATATATTTT,CASSLQGFSGNTIYF
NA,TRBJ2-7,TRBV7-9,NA,TGTGCCAGCAGCTTGGCAGGGGGGACTCGCGAGCAGTACTTC,CASSLAGGTREQYF
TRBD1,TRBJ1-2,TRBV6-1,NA,TGTGCCAGCAGTGAAGGGACAGGGGGGGTCTATGGCTACACCTTC,CASSEGTGGVYGYTF
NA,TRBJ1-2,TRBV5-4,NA,TGTGCCAGCAGCTTGGAGGTGGCCAGGAACTATGGCTACACCTTC,CASSLEVARNYGYTF
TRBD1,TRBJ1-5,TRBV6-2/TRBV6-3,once,TGTGCCAGCAGCCAACAGGGGGCCAAACAGCCCCAGCATTTT,CASSQQGAKQPQHF
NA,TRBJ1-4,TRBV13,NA,TGTGCCAGCAGCTTTGACGGAGCAACTAATGAAAAACTGTTTTTT,CASSFDGATNEKLFF
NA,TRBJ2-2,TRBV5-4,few,TGTGCCAGCAGCTTGGAAGCTCAAGGAGGGGTCCCCGGGGAGCTGTTTTTT,CASSLEAQGGVPGELFF
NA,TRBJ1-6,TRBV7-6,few,TGTGCCAGCAGCCCCCATAAGGAGGATTCACCCCTCCACTTT,CASSPHKEDSPLHF
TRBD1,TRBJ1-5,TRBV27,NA,TGTGCCAGCAGTTTAGGGACAGGGGGCAGTCAGCCCCAGCATTTT,CASSLGTGGSQPQHF
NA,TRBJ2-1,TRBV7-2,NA,TGTGCCAGCAGCCCAGGCAGGGGGGTGGCGGATGAGCAGTTCTTC,CASSPGRGVADEQFF
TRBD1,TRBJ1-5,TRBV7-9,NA,TGTGCCAGCAGCCCAAGGACCGGGACAGGGAACGATCAGCCCCAGCATTTT,CASSPRTGTGNDQPQHF
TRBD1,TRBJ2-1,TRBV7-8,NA,TGTGCCAGCAGCTATCCGGACAGGGACAATGAGCAGTTCTTC,CASSYPDRDNEQFF
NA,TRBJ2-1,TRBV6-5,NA,TGTGCCAGCACCGCGGGCTACCACTCCTACAATGAGCAGTTCTTC,CASTAGYHSYNEQFF
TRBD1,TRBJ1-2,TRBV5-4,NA,TGTGCCAGCAGCTTGGATAGGGGGCATGGCTACACCTTC,CASSLDRGHGYTF
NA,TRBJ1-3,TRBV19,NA,TGTGCCAGTAGTATAGATCTCCGAAACACCATATATTTT,CASSIDLRNTIYF
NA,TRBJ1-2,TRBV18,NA,TGTGCCAGCTCCAGTCTCCGGCCCGGGGGCTACACCTTC,CASSSLRPGGYTF
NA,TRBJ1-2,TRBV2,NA,TGTGCCAGCAGTGTCTCCGACAGGGGCTACACCTTC,CASSVSDRGYTF
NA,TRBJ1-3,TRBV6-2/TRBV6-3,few,TGTGCCAGCAGTTATCCCGGACACCTAACGAGCTCTGGAAACACCATATATTTT,CASSYPGHLTSSGNTIYF
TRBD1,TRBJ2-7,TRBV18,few,TGTGCCAGCTCACTCCGACAGGGGGCCTGGAGGGAGCAGTACTTC,CASSLRQGAWREQYF
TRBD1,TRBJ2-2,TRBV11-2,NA,TGTGCCAGCAGCTTGCCGGGTATGGGGACAGGGTTCACCGGGGAGCTGTTTTTT,CASSLPGMGTGFTGELFF
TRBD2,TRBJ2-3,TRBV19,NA,TGTGCCAGTAGTATAAAGAGAAAAGCGGGAGGTGTGGATACGCAGTATTTT,CASSIKRKAGGVDTQYF
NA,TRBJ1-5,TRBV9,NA,TGTGCCAGCAGCGTAATGGCCGAGGGCCAGCCCCAGCATTTT,CASSVMAEGQPQHF
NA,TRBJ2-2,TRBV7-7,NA,TGTGCCAGCAGCTTATCAGGGTTGGGGACCGGGGAGCTGTTTTTT,CASSLSGLGTGELFF
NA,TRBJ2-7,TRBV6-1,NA,TGTGCCAGCACACGGGGGACCTACGAGCAGTACTTC,CASTRGTYEQYF
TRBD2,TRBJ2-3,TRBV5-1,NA,TGCGCCAGCAGCTTATTACTAGCGGGGGGAGATACGCAGTATTTT,CASSLLLAGGDTQYF
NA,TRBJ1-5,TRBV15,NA,TGTGCCACCAGCAGACAACCGGGGAATCAGCCCCAGCATTTT,CATSRQPGNQPQHF
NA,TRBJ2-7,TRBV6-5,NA,TGTGCCAGCGGCTTCAGGGGTTTTCACGAGCAGTACTTC,CASGFRGFHEQYF
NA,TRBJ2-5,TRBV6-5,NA,TGTGCCAGCAGTTACTCGAGGCGGGAAGAGACCCAGTACTTC,CASSYSRREETQYF
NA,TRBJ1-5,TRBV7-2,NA,TGTGCCAGCAGCCACGACAGTTCTAGCAATCAGCCCCAGCATTTT,CASSHDSSSNQPQHF
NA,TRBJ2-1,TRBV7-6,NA,TGTGCCAGCAGCGCCACTATGGCGGATGAGCAGTTCTTC,CASSATMADEQFF
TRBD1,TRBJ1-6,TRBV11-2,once,TGTGCCAGCAGCAAAGGGACAGGGGATATTAATTCACCCCTCCACTTT,CASSKGTGDINSPLHF
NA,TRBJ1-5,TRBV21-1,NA,TGTGCCCGAATGGCGGGTCAGCCCCAGCATTTT,CARMAGQPQHF
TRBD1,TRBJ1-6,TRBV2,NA,TGTGCCAGCAATCCGGGACAGGGCCATTCACCCCTCCACTTT,CASNPGQGHSPLHF
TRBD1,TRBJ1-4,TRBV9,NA,TGTGCCAGCAGCCCAGGACAGGGTACTGAAAAACTGTTTTTT,CASSPGQGTEKLFF